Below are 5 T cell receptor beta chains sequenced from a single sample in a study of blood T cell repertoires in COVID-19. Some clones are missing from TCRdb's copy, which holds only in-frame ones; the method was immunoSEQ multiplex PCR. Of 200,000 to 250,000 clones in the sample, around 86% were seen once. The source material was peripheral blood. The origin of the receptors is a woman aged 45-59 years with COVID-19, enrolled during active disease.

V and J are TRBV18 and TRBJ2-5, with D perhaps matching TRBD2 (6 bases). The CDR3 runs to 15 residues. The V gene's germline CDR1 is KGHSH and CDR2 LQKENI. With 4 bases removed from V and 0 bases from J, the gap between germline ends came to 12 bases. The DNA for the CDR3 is TGTGCCAGCTCACGAGGCGGGACTCACCAAGAGACCCAGTACTTC. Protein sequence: CASSRGGTHQETQYF.

The CDR3 DNA reads TGCGCCAGCAGCCCGGAGGTCGGCCTAGCGGGGGATATCTACGAGCAGTACGTC. Translated, it gives CASSPEVGLAGDIYEQYV. The J gene is TRBJ2-7, the V gene TRBV5-1; 10 bases match TRBD2. The germline V gene has CDR1 SGHRS and CDR2 YFSETQ. V shed 4 bases and J 3 bases; nucleotides not matched to a gene: 16. The CDR3 loop spans 18 amino acids.

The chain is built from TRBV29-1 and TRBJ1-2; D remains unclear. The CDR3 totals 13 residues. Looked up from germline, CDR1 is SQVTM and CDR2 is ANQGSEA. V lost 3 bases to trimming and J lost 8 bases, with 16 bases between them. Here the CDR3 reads CSVEMSKTGGYTF. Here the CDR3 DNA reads TGCAGCGTTGAGATGTCAAAAACGGGGGGCTACACCTTC.

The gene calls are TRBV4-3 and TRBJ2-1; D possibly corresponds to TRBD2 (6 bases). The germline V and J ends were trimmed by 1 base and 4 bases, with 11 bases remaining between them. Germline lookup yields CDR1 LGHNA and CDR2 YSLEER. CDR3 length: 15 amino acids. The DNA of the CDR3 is TGCGCCAGCAGCCAAGTTAGCGGCCTATACAATGAGCAGTTCTTC. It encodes CASSQVSGLYNEQFF.

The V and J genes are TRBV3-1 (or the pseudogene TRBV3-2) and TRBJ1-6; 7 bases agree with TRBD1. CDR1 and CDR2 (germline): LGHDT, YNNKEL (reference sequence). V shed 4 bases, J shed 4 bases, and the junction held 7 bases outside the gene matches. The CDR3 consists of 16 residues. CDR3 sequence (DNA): TGTGCCAGCAGCCCACATAGGACAGGTTATAATTCACCCCTCCACTTT. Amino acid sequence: CASSPHRTGYNSPLHF.